The 10 T cell receptor beta chains below come from one sample, sequenced in a study of shared clonotypes between healthy human individuals. The protocol was immunoSEQ multiplex PCR, while the TCRdb copy is restricted to in-frame clones and leaves out a portion. The table has 2 million to 2.5 million clones, under 95% seen once; the top ten hold 0.37%. The sequencing sample was made of naive CD4+ T cells from PBMCs. The subset is: CD45RA+ positively selected. These receptors all come from a man aged 18 to 29 in good health. Some clones in this sample may be carry-over from other donors' samples.

This clone has only a few counts. This chain uses TRBV4-2 with TRBJ2-1; D gene uncertain. The V and J ends lost 0 bases and 2 bases respectively, with 2 bases between them. Germline values: CDR1 LGHNA, CDR2 YNFKEQ. The CDR3 contains 13 residues. CDR3 amino acids: CASSQEAYNEQFF. The CDR3 nucleotides read TGTGCCAGCAGCCAAGAGGCCTACAATGAGCAGTTCTTC.

A few counts support this clone. The V call is TRBV7-9, the J call TRBJ2-2; tentatively, D is TRBD1 (5 bases). Germline V gene lookup returns CDR1 SEHNR and CDR2 FQNEAQ (reference sequence). Trimming took off 3 bases at V and 15 bases at J, with 17 bases between the two ends. This CDR3 region has 13 residues. The CDR3 nucleotides read TGTGCCAGCAGCTTTGAAGGCAGGGCTATGGTGTTTTTT. Translating gives CASSFEGRAMVFF. The full variable domain, with the rest looked up from reference TRBV7-9 and TRBJ2-2, is DTGVSQNPRHKITKRGQNVTFRCDPISEHNRLYWYRQTLGQGPEFLTYFQNEAQLEKSRLLSDRFSAERPKGSFSTLEIQRTEQGDSAMYLCASSFEGRAMVFFGEGSRLTVL.

Of note for this clone: A read error is likely, as this CDR3 ends without the conserved phenylalanine or tryptophan. Because the CDR3's place on the DNA is in doubt, the DNA is left out and the CDR3 is given as listed by TCRdb. V and J are TRBV28 and TRBJ1-1. The CDR3 is made up of 12 amino acids, end residues included. The germline V gene encodes CDR1 MDHEN and CDR2 SYDVKM. CDR3: CASSSTGADGYR.

The V gene is TRBV9, the J gene TRBJ2-3; 10 nucleotides agree with TRBD2. The CDR3 is made up of 15 amino acids. Germline V gives CDR1 SGDLS, CDR2 YYNGEE. The J segment lost 6 bases and the V segment lost 0 bases, leaving 4 bases of the junction unmatched. The CDR3 loop is CASSVGSGRADTQYF. CDR3 bases: TGTGCCAGCAGCGTAGGAAGCGGGAGGGCCGATACGCAGTATTTT.

In the case of this clone: The identical CDR3 is also encoded by other nucleotide sequences in the sample. V gene TRBV5-1 combines with J gene TRBJ2-5; D unclear. The germline CDR1 and CDR2 sequences are SGHRS and YFSETQ. With 5 bases removed from V and 1 base from J, the gap between germline ends came to 3 bases. This CDR3 has 11 amino acids. The CDR3 here is CASSSQETQYF. CDR3 nucleotide sequence: TGCGCCAGCAGTTCCCAAGAGACCCAGTACTTC.

The V and J genes are TRBV19 and TRBJ2-7; D unclear. In germline, CDR1 is LNHDA, CDR2 SQIVND (reference sequence). Trimming pared 5 bases from V and 1 base from J, leaving 18 bases between. The CDR3 spans 16 residues. CDR3 sequence reads: CASSPHLGILSYEQYF. In DNA, the CDR3 is TGTGCCAGTAGTCCTCACCTAGGGATTCTTTCCTACGAGCAGTACTTC.

CDR3 in amino acids: CASSSGGLPVEQYF. The CDR3 DNA reads as TGTGCCAGCAGCTCGGGGGGTCTTCCTGTCGAGCAGTACTTC. The gene calls are TRBV5-8 and TRBJ2-7; TRBD2 matches at 7 bases. Germline CDR1 reads SGHTS; CDR2 reads YDEGEE. J was trimmed by 6 bases and V by 3 bases; bases with no gene match: 9. The CDR3 covers 14 residues.

Details on this clone: Distinct nucleotide sequences in the sample also encode this CDR3. The chain has TRBV2 and TRBJ2-1; 7 bases are a match to TRBD2. CDR3 length equals 13 residues. The V segment lost 4 bases and the J segment 7 bases; nucleotides outside the gene matches: 4. Per the germline V gene, CDR1 is SNHLY and CDR2 is FYNNEI. The CDR3 nucleotides are TGTGCCAGCAGTGTTGCGCGGGGGAATGAGCAGTTCTTC. This codes for CASSVARGNEQFF. The whole variable domain, remainder taken from reference TRBV2 and TRBJ2-1, is EPEVTQTPSHQVTQMGQEVILRCVPISNHLYFYWYRQILGQKVEFLVSFYNNEISEKSEIFDDQFSVERPDGSNFTLKIRSTKLEDSAMYFCASSVARGNEQFFGPGTRLTVL.

This chain joins TRBV9 and TRBJ1-6; D unresolved. CDR3 length equals 13 residues. CDR1 is SGDLS and CDR2 is YYNGEE in the germline V gene. The germline V and J ends were trimmed by 2 bases and 7 bases, with 7 bases remaining between them. CDR3 in amino acids: CASSVRVNSPLHF. The CDR3 DNA is TGTGCCAGCAGCGTTCGGGTGAATTCACCCCTCCACTTT.

This rearrangement joins TRBV19 to TRBJ2-6, with D perhaps TRBD1 or TRBD2 (5 bases each). There are 15 residues in the CDR3. V lost 3 bases and J lost 0, with 6 bases in between. CDR1 and CDR2 (germline): LNHDA, SQIVND (reference sequence). CDR3 residues: CASSMGPSGANVLTF. CDR3 in DNA: TGTGCCAGTAGTATGGGACCCTCTGGGGCCAACGTCCTGACTTTC.